These 28 T cell receptor beta chains share one sample of origin, sequenced in a study. MiXCR, run by TCRdb on the 5' RACE reads, gives a single entry per CDR3 protein. The table shows around 37,000 distinct CDR3 sequences, with less than 35% occurring only once. What was sequenced was memory CD4+ T cells sorted from a lymph node. As for subset: memory CD4+ T cells, CD4+CD45RO+CD25-. These receptors were collected from a female donor with breast cancer.

This clonotype was detected only a few times. The gene calls are TRBV20-1 and TRBJ2-7; no clear D gene. V lost 0 bases to trimming and J lost 3 bases, with 18 bases between them. The CDR3 length is 16 residues. The germline V gene encodes CDR1 DFQATT and CDR2 SNEGSKA (reference sequence). The CDR3 sequence is CSAREGQGLSFYEQYF. CDR3 bases: TGCAGTGCTAGAGAGGGCCAAGGGTTATCTTTCTACGAGCAGTACTTC.

This clonotype was recorded a few times. The rearrangement uses TRBV5-1 and TRBJ2-2, with D unresolved. In germline, CDR1 is SGHRS, CDR2 YFSETQ. V was shortened by 0 bases and J by 6 bases, with 9 bases between the two germline ends. The CDR3 loop spans 14 amino acids. The CDR3 here is CASSLEGPPGELFF. CDR3 in DNA: TGCGCCAGCAGCTTGGAAGGCCCTCCCGGGGAGCTGTTTTTT.

This clonotype was seen repeatedly, ten times or more. The rearrangement links TRBV6-5 to TRBJ2-7; possible D gene TRBD2, 6 bases. V shed 8 bases and J shed 1 base, with 15 bases lying between them. The CDR3 has 14 amino acids. Germline-derived CDR1 and CDR2 are MNHEY and SVGAGI. CDR3 DNA: TGTGCCAGCGCCCGGGAGTGGCAGTCCTACGAGCAGTACTTC. This sequence encodes CASAREWQSYEQYF.

The chain combines TRBV12-3 or TRBV12-4 with TRBJ2-7; 8 nucleotides align to TRBD1. J gave up 10 bases and V 5 bases, and 16 bases lay outside the gene matches. The CDR3 runs 15 residues. CDR3 amino acids: CASSLETGAFFLQYF. In nucleotides, the CDR3 is TGTGCCAGCAGTCTCGAGACAGGGGCGTTCTTCCTCCAGTACTTC.

A few counts support this clonotype. The V and J genes are TRBV3-1 and TRBJ2-5; TRBD1 aligns across 8 bases. The CDR3 is 12 residues long. Germline V CDR1 and CDR2: LGHDT, YNNKEL (reference sequence). The ends lost 4 bases at V and 6 bases at J; junction bases unmatched: 1. The CDR3 bases are TGTGCCAGCAGCCCAGGGGGCCAGACCCAGTACTTC. Its translation: CASSPGGQTQYF.

The J gene is TRBJ2-7, the V gene TRBV6-1; D might be TRBD2 (6 bases). Trimming took off 2 bases at V and 4 bases at J, with 6 bases between the two ends. CDR3 length: 12 residues. Germline loops: CDR1 MNHNS, CDR2 SASEGT. This CDR3 reads CASSESGYEQYF. Here the CDR3 DNA reads TGTGCCAGCAGTGAAAGCGGGTACGAGCAGTACTTC.

Ten or more counts support this clonotype. This rearrangement joins TRBV29-1 to TRBJ2-7; the match to TRBD2 covers 10 bases. Germline trimming cut 6 bases from V and 5 bases from J; bases unmatched to any gene: 4. The germline V gene encodes CDR1 SQVTM and CDR2 ANQGSEA. CDR3 length: 12 residues. In nucleotides, the CDR3 is TGCAGCGTCGTAGCGGGAGGCCACGAGCAGTACTTC. This encodes CSVVAGGHEQYF.

The chain links TRBV10-3 to TRBJ2-7; 7 bases are a match to TRBD1. V lost 6 bases and J lost 6; bases outside the gene matches: 8. Germline assignment: CDR1 ENHRY and CDR2 SYGVKD. This CDR3 is built from 13 residues. The DNA of the CDR3 is TGTGCCATCAGCGCAGACAGGGTGGTCGAGCAGTACTTC. Its translation is CAISADRVVEQYF.

The rearrangement joins TRBV7-3 to TRBJ2-5, with D possibly being TRBD2 (5 bases). This CDR3 is built from 14 residues. V lost 6 bases and J 4 bases, leaving 15 bases between the germline ends. Germline CDR1 reads SGHTA; CDR2 reads FQGTGA. The CDR3 region has the DNA TGTGCCAGCAGGGAGACGAATCTAGCAGAGACCCAGTACTTC. Residues: CASRETNLAETQYF.

This clonotype was counted many times. The chain employs TRBV20-1 and TRBJ1-2; 8 bases agree with TRBD1. Unmatched junction bases numbered 1, after V lost 5 bases and J lost 2 bases. Germline V gene data show CDR1 as DFQATT and CDR2 as SNEGSKA (reference sequence). This CDR3 has 12 residues. The CDR3 DNA is TGCAGTGCTTGGGACAGGAACTATGGCTACACCTTC. It translates to CSAWDRNYGYTF.

This clonotype was seen repeatedly, ten times or more. The chain couples TRBV29-1 to TRBJ2-2; D unclear. Germline-derived CDR1 and CDR2 are SQVTM and ANQGSEA. The V end was cut by 4 bases, the J end by 1 base, with 4 bases between. This CDR3 contains 12 residues. The CDR3 nucleotides read TGCAGCGTTGTGGAGAACACCGGGGAGCTGTTTTTT. Translation: CSVVENTGELFF.

The chain combines TRBV7-9 with TRBJ1-4, with D possibly matching TRBD1 (6 bases). CDR3 length: 14 residues. Trimming took 2 bases from V and 8 from J, leaving 12 bases between them. Per germline, CDR1 SEHNR and CDR2 FQNEAQ (reference sequence). CDR3 DNA sequence: TGTGCCAGCAGCTTAAGGGGGGGACTCGAAAAACTGTTTTTT. It is translated as CASSLRGGLEKLFF. Looking up the rest from reference TRBV7-9 and TRBJ1-4 gives the full variable domain: DTGVSQNPRHKITKRGQNVTFRCDPISEHNRLYWYRQTLGQGPEFLTYFQNEAQLEKSRLLSDRFSAERPKGSFSTLEIQRTEQGDSAMYLCASSLRGGLEKLFFGSGTQLSVL.

CDR3 loop: CSASWGVSTDTQYF. DNA for the CDR3: TGCAGTGCTAGTTGGGGGGTTAGCACAGATACGCAGTATTTT. J is TRBJ2-3 and V is TRBV20-1, with D perhaps matching TRBD2 (6 bases). Between the trimmed V and J ends, which lost 3 bases and 0 bases, there was a span of 10 bases. Germline lookup yields CDR1 DFQATT and CDR2 SNEGSKA (reference sequence). This CDR3 is 14 amino acids long.

About this clonotype: The germline gene is not matched at one end of the junction; a read error may be the cause. The chain combines TRBV5-1 with TRBJ2-3; 9 positions match TRBD2. Germline V gives CDR1 SGHRS, CDR2 YFSETQ. CDR3 length: 17 amino acids. CDR3 protein: CASSLALAGFGGDTRYF. Here the CDR3 DNA reads TGCGCCAGCAGCTTGGCCCTAGCGGGATTTGGAGGAGATACGCGGTATTTT.

The chain employs TRBV6-1 and TRBJ2-2; weak D call: TRBD1 (6 bases). With 6 bases removed from V and 1 base from J, the gap between germline ends came to 15 bases. The CDR3 loop spans 16 amino acids. Germline values: CDR1 MNHNS, CDR2 SASEGT. The CDR3 is CASRAGAGGNTGELFF. The CDR3 DNA follows: TGTGCCAGCAGAGCAGGGGCCGGAGGGAACACCGGGGAGCTGTTTTTT.

Comments on this clonotype: This CDR3 fails to terminate in the conserved phenylalanine or tryptophan, so it likely reflects a read error. The chain is built from TRBV28 and TRBJ2-7; D might be TRBD1 (6 bases). The CDR3 runs 12 residues. Germline V gene sequence: CDR1 MDHEN, CDR2 SYDVKM. The germline V and J ends were trimmed by 5 bases and 5 bases, with 10 bases remaining between them. The CDR3 sequence: CASSPNRDEQYS. The CDR3 DNA sequence: TGTGCCAGCAGTCCAAACAGGGACGAGCAGTACTCC.

The chain recombines TRBV28 with TRBJ1-2; 7 bases line up with TRBD1. After removal of 5 bases from V and 1 base from J, the junction contained 10 bases not matched to a gene. This CDR3 is built from 16 residues. Germline V lookup: CDR1 MDHEN, CDR2 SYDVKM. This CDR3 reads CASSTYLQGINYGYTF. As DNA, the CDR3 is TGTGCCAGCAGTACCTACTTACAGGGGATTAACTATGGCTACACCTTC.

This clonotype has a handful of counts. V is TRBV5-1 and J is TRBJ2-5; TRBD1 agrees at 9 bases. CDR3 length: 16 residues. Germline V gives CDR1 SGHRS, CDR2 YFSETQ. The junction had 12 bases not matched to a gene; V was cut back by 5 bases and J by 4 bases. This chain's CDR3 is CASRISAGTGRETQYF. CDR3 coding DNA: TGCGCCAGCAGAATCTCTGCCGGGACAGGGCGAGAGACCCAGTACTTC.

The chain links TRBV7-9 to TRBJ2-3; D possibly corresponds to TRBD2 (6 bases). The CDR3 contains 16 residues. The germline V gene has CDR1 SEHNR and CDR2 FQNEAQ (reference sequence). Trimming removed 1 base at V and 4 bases at J, with 15 bases between. CDR3 in DNA: TGTGCCAGCAGCTTAGTTTTAAGGCGGGGCGCAGATACGCAGTATTTT. This sequence encodes CASSLVLRRGADTQYF.

As concerns this clonotype: The germline gene is not matched at one end of the junction; a read error may be the cause. This chain joins TRBV4-2 and TRBJ2-7; D call uncertain. The CDR3 has 16 residues. Germline loops: CDR1 LGHNA, CDR2 YNFKEQ. The CDR3 coding sequence is TGTGCCAGCAGCCAAGTTGGGCCAATCGACTCCTACGAGCAGCACTTC. Its translation: CASSQVGPIDSYEQHF.

This clonotype was counted between two and nine times. The V gene is TRBV29-1, the J gene TRBJ1-2, with TRBD1 matching 10 bases. CDR3 size: 17 residues. The germline CDR1 and CDR2 sequences are SQVTM and ANQGSEA. Germline trimming cut 7 bases from V and 5 bases from J; bases unmatched to any gene: 19. The CDR3 DNA follows: TGCAGCGCAGACCGGACCGGGACAGGGGCCAGCGGTTATGGCTACACCTTC. The encoded protein is CSADRTGTGASGYGYTF.

This clonotype occurred a few times. This sequence joins TRBV7-3 and TRBJ2-5; 9 nucleotides match TRBD1. CDR3 length equals 15 residues. The germline V gene has CDR1 SGHTA and CDR2 FQGTGA. The V and J ends lost 3 bases and 2 bases, in that order; junction bases with no gene match: 4. The CDR3 coding sequence is TGTGCCAGCAGCTTCGGACAGGGGATGCAAGAGACCCAGTACTTC. Translated, it gives CASSFGQGMQETQYF.

J is TRBJ2-7 and V is TRBV4-2, with a possible D match to TRBD1 (6 bases). Germline loops: CDR1 LGHNA, CDR2 YNFKEQ. V was shortened by 2 bases and J by 5 bases, with 22 bases between the two germline ends. The CDR3 sequence is 17 residues long. CDR3 sequence: CASSQTNPAQGVDEQYF. As DNA, the CDR3 is TGTGCCAGCAGCCAAACCAATCCCGCACAGGGTGTCGACGAGCAGTACTTC.

The chain links TRBV9 to TRBJ2-2; a possible D gene is TRBD1 (6 bases). The ends were cut back, 6 bases at V and 5 bases at J, with 8 bases in the middle. Germline V gene data show CDR1 as SGDLS and CDR2 as YYNGEE. The CDR3 loop spans 12 amino acids. CDR3 DNA: TGTGCCAGCACCAGGGGTACCGGGGAGCTGTTTTTT. Encoded protein: CASTRGTGELFF.

The chain is built from TRBV9 and TRBJ2-3; unclear D gene. Germline V gene data show CDR1 as SGDLS and CDR2 as YYNGEE. Trimming removed 0 bases from V and 0 bases from J, with 5 bases in between. This CDR3 spans 14 amino acids. The CDR3 DNA follows: TGTGCCAGCAGCGTAGCCGGAAGCACAGATACGCAGTATTTT. Its protein product is CASSVAGSTDTQYF.

The chain links TRBV9 to TRBJ2-3, with 8 positions matching TRBD2. The CDR3 extends over 16 amino acids. V lost 3 bases, J lost 6 bases, and 12 bases stayed unmatched. CDR1 and CDR2 from the germline V gene are SGDLS and YYNGEE. The CDR3 region has the DNA TGTGCCAGCAGCGCCACCCCGGGACTAGTCTCCGATACGCAGTATTTT. This sequence encodes CASSATPGLVSDTQYF.

A few counts support this clonotype. The V call is TRBV10-3, the J call TRBJ2-3; D unclear. The CDR3 has 14 residues. V lost 4 bases and J lost 1, with 9 bases in between. CDR1 and CDR2 (germline): ENHRY, SYGVKD. This chain's CDR3 is CAISGAGRTDTQYF. CDR3 nucleotides: TGTGCCATCAGTGGGGCCGGGCGCACAGATACGCAGTATTTT.

In this sample, this clonotype turned up a few times. V and J are TRBV9 and TRBJ2-7, with 7 positions matching TRBD2. CDR3 length equals 14 residues. Unmatched junction bases numbered 7, after V lost 4 bases and J lost 3 bases. Germline values: CDR1 SGDLS, CDR2 YYNGEE. This CDR3 reads CASSPSRGGYEQYF. Here the CDR3 DNA reads TGTGCCAGCAGCCCCAGTCGCGGGGGCTACGAGCAGTACTTC.